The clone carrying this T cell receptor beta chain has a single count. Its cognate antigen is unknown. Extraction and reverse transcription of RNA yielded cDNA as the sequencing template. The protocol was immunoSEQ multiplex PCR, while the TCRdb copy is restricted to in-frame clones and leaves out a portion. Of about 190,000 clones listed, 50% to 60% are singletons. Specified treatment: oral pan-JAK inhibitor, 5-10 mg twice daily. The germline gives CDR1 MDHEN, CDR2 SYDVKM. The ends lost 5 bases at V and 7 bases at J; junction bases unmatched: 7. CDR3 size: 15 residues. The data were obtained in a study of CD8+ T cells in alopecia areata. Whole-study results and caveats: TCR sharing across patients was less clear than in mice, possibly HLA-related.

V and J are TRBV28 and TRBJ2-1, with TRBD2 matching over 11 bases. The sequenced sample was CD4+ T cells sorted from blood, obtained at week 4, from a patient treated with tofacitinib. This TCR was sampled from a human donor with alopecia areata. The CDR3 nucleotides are TGTGCCAGCAGTGAAACTAGCGGGAGAAAAAATGAGCAGTTCTTC. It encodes CASSETSGRKNEQFF.